This TCR beta chain originates from a study of blood T cell repertoires in COVID-19. Study summary: Acute-phase and convalescent COVID-19 samples originated in the United States, Italy and Spain.

Participants' own reports of clinical history determined their cohort assignment. Trimming cost V 11 bases and J 1 base, with 14 bases left between them. The germline V gene encodes CDR1 MRHNA and CDR2 SNTAGT. The CDR3 runs 13 residues. Repertoires were generated with immunoSEQ multiplex PCR, while TCRdb's copy carries only in-frame clones and drops some. The repertoire holds hundreds of thousands of clones, with 75% to 90% as singletons. This TCR derives from a woman aged 40 to 50 who had recovered from COVID-19. The rearrangement uses TRBV6-4 and TRBJ1-1, with D unresolved. The sequenced sample was PBMCs or T cells enriched from blood (not recorded which). The CDR3 DNA follows: TGTGCCGGCGGTGAGGGCGCGAACACTGAAGCTTTCTTT. Translating gives CAGGEGANTEAFF.